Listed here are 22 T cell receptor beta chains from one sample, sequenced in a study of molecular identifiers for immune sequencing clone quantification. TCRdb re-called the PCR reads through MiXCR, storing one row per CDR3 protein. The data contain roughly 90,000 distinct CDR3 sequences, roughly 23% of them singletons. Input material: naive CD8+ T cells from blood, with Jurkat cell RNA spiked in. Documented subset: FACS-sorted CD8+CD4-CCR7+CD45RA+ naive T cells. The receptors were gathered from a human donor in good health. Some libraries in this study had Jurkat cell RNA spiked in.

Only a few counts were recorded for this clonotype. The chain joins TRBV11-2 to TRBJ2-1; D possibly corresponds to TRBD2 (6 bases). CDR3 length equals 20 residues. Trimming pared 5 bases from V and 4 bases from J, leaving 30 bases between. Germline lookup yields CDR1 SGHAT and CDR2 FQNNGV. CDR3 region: CASSNRPAVTSGDRYNEQFF. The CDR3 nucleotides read TGTGCCAGCAGCAACCGGCCAGCGGTTACTTCGGGAGACCGATACAATGAGCAGTTCTTC. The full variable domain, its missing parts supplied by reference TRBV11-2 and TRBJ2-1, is EAGVAQSPRYKIIEKRQSVAFWCNPISGHATLYWYQQILGQGPKLLIQFQNNGVVDDSQLPKDRFSAERLKGVDSTLKIQPAKLEDSAVYLCASSNRPAVTSGDRYNEQFFGPGTRLTVL.

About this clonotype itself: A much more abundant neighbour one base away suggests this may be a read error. CDR3 loop: CSAWDRLASTDTQCF. In DNA form, the CDR3 reads TGCAGTGCCTGGGACAGGCTCGCGAGCACAGATACGCAGTGTTTT. The J gene is TRBJ2-3, the V gene TRBV20-1; TRBD1 agrees at 8 bases. The CDR3 totals 15 residues. The germline V gene has CDR1 DFQATT and CDR2 SNEGSKA (reference sequence).

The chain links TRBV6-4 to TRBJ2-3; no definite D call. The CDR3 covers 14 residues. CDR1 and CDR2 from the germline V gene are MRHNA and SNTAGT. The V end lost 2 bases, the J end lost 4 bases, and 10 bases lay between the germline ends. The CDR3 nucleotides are TGTGCCAGCAGTGACCCTACAGCCCCAGATACGCAGTATTTT. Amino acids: CASSDPTAPDTQYF.

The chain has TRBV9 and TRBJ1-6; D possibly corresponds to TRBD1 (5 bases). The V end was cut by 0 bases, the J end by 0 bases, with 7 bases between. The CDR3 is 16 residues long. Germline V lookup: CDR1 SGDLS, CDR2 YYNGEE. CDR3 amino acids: CASSVEGSSYNSPLHF. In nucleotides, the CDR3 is TGTGCCAGCAGCGTAGAGGGGAGCTCCTATAATTCACCCCTCCACTTT. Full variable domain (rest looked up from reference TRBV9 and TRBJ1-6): DSGVTQTPKHLITATGQRVTLRCSPRSGDLSVYWYQQSLDQGLQFLIQYYNGEERAKGNILERFSAQQFPDLHSELNLSSLELGDSALYFCASSVEGSSYNSPLHFGNGTRLTVT.

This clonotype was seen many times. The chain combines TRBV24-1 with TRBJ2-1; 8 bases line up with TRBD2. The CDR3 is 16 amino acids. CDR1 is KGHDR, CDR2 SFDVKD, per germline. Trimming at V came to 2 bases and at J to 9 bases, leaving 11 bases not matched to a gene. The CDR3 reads CATSDSVDGGVVEQFF. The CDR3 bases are TGTGCCACCAGTGATTCTGTAGACGGGGGGGTGGTTGAGCAGTTCTTC.

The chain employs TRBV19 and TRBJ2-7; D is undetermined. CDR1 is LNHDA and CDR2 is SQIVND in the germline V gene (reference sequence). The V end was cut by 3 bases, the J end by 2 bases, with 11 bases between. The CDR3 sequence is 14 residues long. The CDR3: CASSIGNQPYEQYF. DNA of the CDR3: TGTGCCAGTAGTATCGGAAATCAACCCTACGAGCAGTACTTC.

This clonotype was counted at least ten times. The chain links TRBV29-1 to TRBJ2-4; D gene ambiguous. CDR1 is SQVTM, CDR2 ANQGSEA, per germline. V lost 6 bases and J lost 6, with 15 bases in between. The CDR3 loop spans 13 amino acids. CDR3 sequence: CSVRIATVNIQYF. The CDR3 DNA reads TGCAGCGTGCGAATCGCGACGGTAAACATTCAGTACTTC.

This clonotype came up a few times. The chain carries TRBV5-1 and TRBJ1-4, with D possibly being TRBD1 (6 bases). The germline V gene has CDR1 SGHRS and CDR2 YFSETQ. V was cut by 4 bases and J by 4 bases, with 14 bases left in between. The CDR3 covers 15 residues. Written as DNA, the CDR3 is TGCGCCAGCAGCCTGGAGACAGGCTATAATGAAAAACTGTTTTTT. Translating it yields CASSLETGYNEKLFF.

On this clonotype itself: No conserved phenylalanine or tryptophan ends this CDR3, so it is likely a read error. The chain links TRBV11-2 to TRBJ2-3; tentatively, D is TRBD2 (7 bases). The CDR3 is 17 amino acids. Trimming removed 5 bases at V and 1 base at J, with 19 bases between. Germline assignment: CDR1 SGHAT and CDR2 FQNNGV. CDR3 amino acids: CASSHGGGAGGTDTQYS. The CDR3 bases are TGTGCCAGCAGCCATGGGGGGGGGGCTGGAGGCACAGATACGCAGTATTCT.

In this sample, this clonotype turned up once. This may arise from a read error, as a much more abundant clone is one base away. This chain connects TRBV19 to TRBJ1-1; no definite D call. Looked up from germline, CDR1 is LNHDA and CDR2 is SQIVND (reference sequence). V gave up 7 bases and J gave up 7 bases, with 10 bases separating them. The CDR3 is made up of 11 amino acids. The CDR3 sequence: CASTPSSEAFF. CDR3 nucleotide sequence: TGTGCCAGTACCCCAAGTAGTGAAGCTTTCTTT.

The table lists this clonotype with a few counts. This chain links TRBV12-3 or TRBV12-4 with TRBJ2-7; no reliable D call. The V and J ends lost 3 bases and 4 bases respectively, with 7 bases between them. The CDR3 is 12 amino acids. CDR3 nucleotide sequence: TGTGCCAGCAGTTTTATAGTATACGAGCAGTACTTC. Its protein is CASSFIVYEQYF.

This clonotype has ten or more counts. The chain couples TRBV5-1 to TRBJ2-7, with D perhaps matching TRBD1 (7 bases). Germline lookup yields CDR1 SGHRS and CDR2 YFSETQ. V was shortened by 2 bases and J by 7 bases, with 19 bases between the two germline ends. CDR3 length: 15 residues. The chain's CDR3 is CASSFLAGGSPEQYF. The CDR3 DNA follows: TGCGCCAGCAGCTTTTTGGCAGGGGGGTCCCCGGAGCAGTACTTC.

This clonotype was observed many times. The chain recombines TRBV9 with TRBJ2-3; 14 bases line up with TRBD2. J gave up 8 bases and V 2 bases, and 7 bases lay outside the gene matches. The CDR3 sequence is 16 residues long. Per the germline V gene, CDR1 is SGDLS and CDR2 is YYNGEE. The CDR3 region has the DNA TGTGCCAGCAGCGTGGCGGGACTAGCGGGAGAGGGTACGCAGTATTTT. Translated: CASSVAGLAGEGTQYF.

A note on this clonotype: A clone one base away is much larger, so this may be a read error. The CDR3 here is CASSRTSGVTGELSF. Here the CDR3 DNA reads TGTGCCAGCAGCCGGACTAGCGGGGTCACCGGGGAGCTGTCTTTT. The chain joins TRBV7-2 to TRBJ2-2, with 12 bases identical to TRBD2. The CDR3 covers 15 residues. CDR1 is SGHTA and CDR2 is FQGNSA in the germline V gene.

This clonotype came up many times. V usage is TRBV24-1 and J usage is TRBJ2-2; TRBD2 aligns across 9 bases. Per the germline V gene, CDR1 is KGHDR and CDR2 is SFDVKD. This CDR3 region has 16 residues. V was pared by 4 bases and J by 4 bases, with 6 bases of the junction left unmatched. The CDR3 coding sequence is TGTGCCACCAGTGACTCCGGGACTAGCTTCACCGGGGAGCTGTTTTTT. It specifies CATSDSGTSFTGELFF.

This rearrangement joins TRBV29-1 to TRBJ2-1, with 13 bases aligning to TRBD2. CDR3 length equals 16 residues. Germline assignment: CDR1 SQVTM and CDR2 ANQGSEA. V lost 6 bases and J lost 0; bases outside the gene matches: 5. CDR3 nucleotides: TGCAGCGTCCAACTAGCGGGAGGGAGCTCCTACAATGAGCAGTTCTTC. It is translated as CSVQLAGGSSYNEQFF.

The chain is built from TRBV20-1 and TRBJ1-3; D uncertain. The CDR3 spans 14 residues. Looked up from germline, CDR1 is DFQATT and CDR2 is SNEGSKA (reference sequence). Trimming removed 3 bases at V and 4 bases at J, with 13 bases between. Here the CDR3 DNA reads TGCAGTGCTAGTGCCAGTCTTCGCGGAAACACCATATATTTT. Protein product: CSASASLRGNTIYF.

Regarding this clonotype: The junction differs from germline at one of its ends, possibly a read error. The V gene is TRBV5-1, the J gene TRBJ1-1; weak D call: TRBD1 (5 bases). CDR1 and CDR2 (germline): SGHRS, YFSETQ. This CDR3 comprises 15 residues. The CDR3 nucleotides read TGCGCCCGCAGCCCTCCGACAGAAGCTATGGATGAAGCTTTCTTT. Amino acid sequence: CARSPPTEAMDEAFF. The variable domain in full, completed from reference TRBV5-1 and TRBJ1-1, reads KAGVTQTPRYLIKTRGQQVTLSCSPISGHRSVSWYQQTPGQGLQFLFEYFSETQRNKGNFPGRFSGRQFSNSRSEMNVSTLELGDSALYLCARSPPTEAMDEAFFGQGTRLTVV.

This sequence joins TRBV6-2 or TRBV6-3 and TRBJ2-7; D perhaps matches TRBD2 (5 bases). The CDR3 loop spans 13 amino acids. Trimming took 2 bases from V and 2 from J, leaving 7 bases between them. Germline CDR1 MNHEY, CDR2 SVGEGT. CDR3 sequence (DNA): TGTGCCAGCAGTTACGGGAGAGCCTACGAGCAGTACTTC. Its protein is CASSYGRAYEQYF.

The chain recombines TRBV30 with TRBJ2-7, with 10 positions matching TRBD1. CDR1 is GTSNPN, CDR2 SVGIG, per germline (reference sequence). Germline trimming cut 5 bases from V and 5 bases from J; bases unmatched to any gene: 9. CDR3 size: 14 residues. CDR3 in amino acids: CAWDFGTGVHEQYF. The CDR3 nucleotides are TGTGCCTGGGACTTTGGGACAGGGGTACACGAGCAGTACTTC. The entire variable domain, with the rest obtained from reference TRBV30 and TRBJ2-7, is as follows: SQTIHQWPATLVQPVGSPLSLECTVEGTSNPNLYWYRQAAGRGLQLLFYSVGIGQISSEVPQNLSASRPQDRQFILSSKKLLLSDSGFYLCAWDFGTGVHEQYFGPGTRLTVT.

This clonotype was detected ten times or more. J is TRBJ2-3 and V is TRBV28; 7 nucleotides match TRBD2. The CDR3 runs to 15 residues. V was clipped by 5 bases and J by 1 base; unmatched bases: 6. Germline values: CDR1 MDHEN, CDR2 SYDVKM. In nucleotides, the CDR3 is TGTGCCAGCAGTCTCCCCCGGGGGGGCACAGATACGCAGTATTTT. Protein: CASSLPRGGTDTQYF.

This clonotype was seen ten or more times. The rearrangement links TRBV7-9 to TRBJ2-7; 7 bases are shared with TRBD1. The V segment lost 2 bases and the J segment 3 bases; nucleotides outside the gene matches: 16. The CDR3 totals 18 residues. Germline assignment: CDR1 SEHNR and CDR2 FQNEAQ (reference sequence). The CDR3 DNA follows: TGTGCCAGCAGCTTATTTGGGGGCCCCGGGACAGCAAGCTACGAGCAGTACTTC. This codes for CASSLFGGPGTASYEQYF.